Following are 3 T cell receptor beta chains from one sample sequenced in a study of T cells in Graves' hyperthyroidism and ophthalmopathy. The source material, RNA transcripts, was used to amplify TCR beta CDR3 regions. HTBI primers were used for first-round RT-PCR of the TCR CDR3. TCRdb itself ran the multiplex PCR reads through MiXCR, one entry per CDR3 protein. The sample yields around 500,000 distinct CDR3 sequences, about an eighth seen once. The source material was blood. These receptors were collected from a woman younger than 30 with Graves' hyperthyroidism.

This clonotype was picked up many times. The V and J genes are TRBV6-2 or TRBV6-3 and TRBJ2-1; unclear D gene. The CDR3 contains 12 residues. Germline lookup yields CDR1 MNHEY and CDR2 SVGEGT. V lost 9 bases and J lost 10, with 16 bases in between. The chain's CDR3 is CASRWSFGEQFF. Written as DNA, the CDR3 is TGTGCCAGTCGGTGGAGTTTTGGAGAGCAGTTCTTC.

This clonotype was seen more than once but under ten times. DNA of the CDR3: TGTGCCAGCAGTCCGTCGACAAGAGGCTACACCTTC. Its translation: CASSPSTRGYTF. The J gene is TRBJ1-2, the V gene TRBV12-3 or TRBV12-4; D not resolved. The CDR3 runs 12 residues. V lost 5 bases and J lost 8, with 12 bases in between.

This clonotype was recorded many times. The chain uses TRBV9 and TRBJ2-2; 9 nucleotides agree with TRBD2. V lost 3 bases to trimming and J lost 7 bases; unmatched junction nucleotides: 10. This CDR3 is 16 amino acids long. CDR1 is SGDLS, CDR2 YYNGEE, per germline. The DNA for the CDR3 is TGTGCCAGCAGCGCCAAGCGGGAGGCAGGGTTCGGGGAGCTGTTTTTT. Translating gives CASSAKREAGFGELFF.